This T cell receptor (beta chain) was retrieved from a study of T cells expressing NK-cell markers. Study-wide findings and caveats: There were a handful of donors in whom these clonotypes also led the CD3+CD56-NKG2C+ fraction.

Germline lookup yields CDR1 KGHDR and CDR2 SFDVKD. The CDR3 contains 15 residues. TCRdb derives one entry per CDR3 protein from the 5' RACE reads, leaving out DNA. In all, the sample yields under 500,000 distinct CDR3 sequences. As for this clonotype: Antigen unknown.

Specimen: blood T cells: a sorted CD56 or NKG2C T cell subset, CD4+ or CD8+ T cells, or bulk PBMC T cells (not recorded which). The V call is TRBV24-1, the J call TRBJ2-1; TCRdb names TRBD2, which stays unverified in the absence of DNA. This clonotype was obtained from a woman between 18 and 70 years old in good health. CDR3 residues: CATSDRTSMTNEQFF.